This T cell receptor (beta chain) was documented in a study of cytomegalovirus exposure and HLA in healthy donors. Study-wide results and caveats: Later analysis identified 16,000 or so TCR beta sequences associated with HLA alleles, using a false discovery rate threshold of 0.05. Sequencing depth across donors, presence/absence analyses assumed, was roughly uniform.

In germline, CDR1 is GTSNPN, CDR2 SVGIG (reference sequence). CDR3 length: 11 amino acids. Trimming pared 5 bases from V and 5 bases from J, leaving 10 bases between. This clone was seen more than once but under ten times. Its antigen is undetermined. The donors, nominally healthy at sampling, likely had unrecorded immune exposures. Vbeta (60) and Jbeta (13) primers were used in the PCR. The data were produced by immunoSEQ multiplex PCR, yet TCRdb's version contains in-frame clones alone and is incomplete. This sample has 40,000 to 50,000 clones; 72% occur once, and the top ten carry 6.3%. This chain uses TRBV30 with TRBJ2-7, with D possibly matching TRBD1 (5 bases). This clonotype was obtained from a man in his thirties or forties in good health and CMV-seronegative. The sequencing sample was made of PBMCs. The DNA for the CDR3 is TGTGCCTGGGACCAGGGCCACGAGCAGTACTTC. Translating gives CAWDQGHEQYF.